A selection of T cell receptor beta chains follows, all from one sample in a study of beta chain features in type 1 diabetes. TCRdb keeps only in-frame clones here, not all; method: immunoSEQ multiplex PCR. The table records roughly 100,000 clones, roughly 28% of them present only once. The specimen was central memory CD4+ T cells from blood. These receptors all stem from a woman aged 18-30 years with type 1 diabetes. Each CDR3 is given with its conserved first and last residue. Each record gives: clone size, D gene, J gene, V gene, CDR3 protein, CDR3 DNA. A D gene is named only where the DNA matches it firmly. Not all rows give a size; the values are once, few, many and, for expanded clones, a class.

>-|-|TRBJ1-5|TRBV11-2
CASSLGEGNQPQHF
TGTGCCAGCAGCTTAGGGGAGGGCAATCAGCCCCAGCATTTT
>-|-|TRBJ1-5|TRBV6-5
CASSETGLDQPQHF
TGTGCCAGCAGTGAAACAGGTTTAGATCAGCCCCAGCATTTT
>few|TRBD1|TRBJ2-7|TRBV30
CAWSGTGGEQYF
TGTGCCTGGAGCGGGACAGGGGGCGAGCAGTACTTC
>-|-|TRBJ2-1|TRBV2
CASSEGQYNEQFF
TGTGCCAGCAGTGAAGGACAGTACAATGAGCAGTTCTTC
>-|-|TRBJ2-2|TRBV15
CATSRAPSTGNTGELFF
TGTGCCACCAGCAGAGCCCCCTCGACAGGGAACACCGGGGAGCTGTTTTTT
>few|TRBD2|TRBJ2-7|TRBV7-2
CASSLAVGTSGNEQYF
TGTGCCAGCAGCTTAGCCGTAGGGACTAGCGGGAACGAGCAGTACTTC
>-|-|TRBJ2-1|TRBV5-1
CASTPGGGPYNEQFF
TGCGCCAGCACCCCGGGCGGGGGCCCCTACAATGAGCAGTTCTTC
>-|-|TRBJ2-1|TRBV6-5
CASSYSLGRHGEQFF
TGTGCCAGCAGTTACTCACTAGGGCGTCACGGTGAGCAGTTCTTC
>-|TRBD1|TRBJ1-2|TRBV28
CASSSQGAVGYTF
TGTGCCAGCAGTTCCCAGGGGGCGGTAGGCTACACCTTC
>-|-|TRBJ1-5|TRBV28
CASSVTQGRNQPQHF
TGTGCCAGCAGTGTAACTCAGGGTCGCAATCAGCCCCAGCATTTT
>few|TRBD1|TRBJ2-3|TRBV5-1
CASSLIQGATDTQYF
TGCGCCAGCAGCTTGATCCAGGGGGCCACAGATACGCAGTATTTT
>-|TRBD1|TRBJ1-1|TRBV7-2
CASRPGQGRTEAFF
TGTGCCAGCAGACCGGGACAGGGCCGGACTGAAGCTTTCTTT
>few|-|TRBJ2-7|TRBV7-9
CASSLEVERIHF
TGTGCCAGCAGCTTAGAAGTTGAGCGGATCCACTTC
>-|-|TRBJ2-2|TRBV5-1
CASSSRVGLLISNTNTGELFF
TGCGCCAGCAGCTCCAGGGTAGGGCTGTTAATAAGCAATACGAACACCGGGGAGCTGTTTTTT
>few|-|TRBJ1-5|TRBV2
CASSRGPPVLYSNQPQHF
TGTGCCAGCAGCAGGGGTCCGCCGGTTTTATATAGCAATCAGCCCCAGCATTTT
>few|TRBD1|TRBJ1-2|TRBV19
CASRVGQVDYGYTF
TGTGCCAGTAGAGTTGGACAGGTTGACTATGGCTACACCTTC
>-|TRBD1|TRBJ2-6|TRBV29-1
CSAGLTGSVGANVLTF
TGCAGCGCCGGGCTGACAGGGTCAGTTGGGGCCAACGTCCTGACTTTC
>-|-|TRBJ2-3|TRBV5-5
CASQLQGYTDTQYF
TGTGCCAGCCAGCTACAGGGTTACACAGATACGCAGTATTTT
>-|TRBD1|TRBJ2-7|TRBV5-1
CASSTSTGRLDYEQYF
TGCGCCAGCAGCACCTCGACAGGGCGACTTGACTACGAGCAGTACTTC
>few|TRBD1|TRBJ2-2|TRBV5-4
CASSSPDRGIGELFF
TGTGCCAGCAGTTCTCCGGACAGGGGTATCGGGGAGCTGTTTTTT
>once|TRBD1|TRBJ1-6|TRBV6-1
CASRDRGESPLHF
TGTGCCAGCAGGGACAGGGGCGAATCACCCCTCCACTTT
>few|TRBD1|TRBJ1-5|TRBV5-1
CASSLGQGDQPQHF
TGCGCCAGCAGCTTGGGTCAGGGGGATCAGCCCCAGCATTTT